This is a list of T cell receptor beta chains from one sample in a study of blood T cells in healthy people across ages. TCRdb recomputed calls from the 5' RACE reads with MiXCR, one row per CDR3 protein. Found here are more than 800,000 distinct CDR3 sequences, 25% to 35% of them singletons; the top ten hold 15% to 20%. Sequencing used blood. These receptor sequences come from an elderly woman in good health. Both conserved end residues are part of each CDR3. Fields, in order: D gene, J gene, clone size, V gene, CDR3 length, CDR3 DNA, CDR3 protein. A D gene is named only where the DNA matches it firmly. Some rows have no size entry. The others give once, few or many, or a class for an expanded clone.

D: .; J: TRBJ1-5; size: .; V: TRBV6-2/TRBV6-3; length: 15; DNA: TGTGCCAGCACCTCGCCTCTGTTGAGCAATCAGCCCCAGCATTTT; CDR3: CASTSPLLSNQPQHF
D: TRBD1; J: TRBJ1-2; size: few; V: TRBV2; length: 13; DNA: TGTGCCAGCAGGCGGACAGGGGCGGATGGCTACACCTTC; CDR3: CASRRTGADGYTF
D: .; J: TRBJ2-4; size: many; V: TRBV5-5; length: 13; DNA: TGTGCCAGCAGCCCAAACCCACAGCCAATTCAGTACTTC; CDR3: CASSPNPQPIQYF
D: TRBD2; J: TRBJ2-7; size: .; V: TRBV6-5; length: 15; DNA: TGTGCCAGCAGCCCCGACACGGGGGGGTCCTTCGAGCAGTACTTC; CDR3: CASSPDTGGSFEQYF
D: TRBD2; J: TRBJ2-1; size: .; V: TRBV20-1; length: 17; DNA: TGCAGTGCTAGAGATCGTACTAGCGGGAGGATTGAGAATGAGCAGTTCTTC; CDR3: CSARDRTSGRIENEQFF
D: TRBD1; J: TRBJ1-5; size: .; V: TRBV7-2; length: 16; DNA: TGTGCCTCCCGGACAGGGGAGATTACAAGCAATCAGCCCCAGCATTTT; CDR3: CASRTGEITSNQPQHF
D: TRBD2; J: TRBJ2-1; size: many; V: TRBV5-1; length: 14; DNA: TGCGCCAGCAGCTTCTCGGGGGGGAAAAATGAGCAGTTCTTC; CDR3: CASSFSGGKNEQFF
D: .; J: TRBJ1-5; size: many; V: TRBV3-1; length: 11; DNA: TGTGCCAGCAGCCAAGGGGGTCCCCAGCATTTT; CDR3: CASSQGGPQHF
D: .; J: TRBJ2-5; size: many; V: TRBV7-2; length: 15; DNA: TGTGCCAGCAGCTACTACGCGGGTGGGCAAGAGACCCAGTACTTC; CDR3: CASSYYAGGQETQYF
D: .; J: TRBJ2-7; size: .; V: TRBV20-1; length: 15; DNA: TGCAGTGCTAGAGTTCCCGATGGTAGAGGATACGAGCAGTACTTC; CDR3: CSARVPDGRGYEQYF
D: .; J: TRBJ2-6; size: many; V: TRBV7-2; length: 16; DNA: TGTGCCAGCAGCTTAGTCGGCACAGCTGGGGCCAACGTCCTGACTTTC; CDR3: CASSLVGTAGANVLTF
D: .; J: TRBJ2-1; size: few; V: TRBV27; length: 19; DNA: TGTGCCAGCCGGGTGTTTAATGGGCGAAGAGGGGGCTCCTACAATGAGCAGTTCTTC; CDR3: CASRVFNGRRGGSYNEQFF
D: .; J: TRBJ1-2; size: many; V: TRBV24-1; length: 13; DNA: TGTGCCACTTCATTGACAGGCCGATATGGCTACACCTTC; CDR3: CATSLTGRYGYTF
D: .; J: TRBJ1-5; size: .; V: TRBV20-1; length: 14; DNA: TGCAGTGCTGGACGGGGCTTCGGCAATCAGCCCCAGCATTTT; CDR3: CSAGRGFGNQPQHF
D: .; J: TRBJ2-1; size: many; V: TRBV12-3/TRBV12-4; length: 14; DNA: TGTGCCAGCAGTCCGTCCATCCGGGACCGCGAGCAGTTCTTC; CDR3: CASSPSIRDREQFF
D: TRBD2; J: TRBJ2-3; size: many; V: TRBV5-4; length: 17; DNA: TGTGCCAGCAGCTTGCCGGGACTAGCGGGGGGGCCGAGTACGCAGTATTTT; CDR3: CASSLPGLAGGPSTQYF
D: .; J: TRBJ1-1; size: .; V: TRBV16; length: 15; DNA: TGTGCCAGCAGCCAAAGGCCGGGGATGAACACTGAAGCTTTCTTT; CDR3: CASSQRPGMNTEAFF
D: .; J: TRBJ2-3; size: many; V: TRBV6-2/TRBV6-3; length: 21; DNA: TGTGCCAGCAGTTACTCAATGGGGTCAGCCTCGATAAGGTTAAGCACAGATACGCAGTATTTT; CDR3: CASSYSMGSASIRLSTDTQYF
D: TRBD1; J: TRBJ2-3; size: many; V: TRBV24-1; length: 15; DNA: TGTGCCACCAGCCCAAACAGGGGAATGACAGATACGCAGTATTTT; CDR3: CATSPNRGMTDTQYF
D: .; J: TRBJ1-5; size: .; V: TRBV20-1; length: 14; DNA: TGCAGTGCGAGCCCGAAGACGAGCAATCAGCCCCAGCATTTT; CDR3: CSASPKTSNQPQHF
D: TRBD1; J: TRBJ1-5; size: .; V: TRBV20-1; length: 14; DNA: TGCAGTGCCAGGGGGGACTGGAGCAATCAGCCCCAGCATTTT; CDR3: CSARGDWSNQPQHF
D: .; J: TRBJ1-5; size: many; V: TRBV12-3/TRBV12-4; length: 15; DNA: TGTGCCAGCAGTTTTGCAGGGAATAGCAATCAGCCCCAGCATTTT; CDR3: CASSFAGNSNQPQHF
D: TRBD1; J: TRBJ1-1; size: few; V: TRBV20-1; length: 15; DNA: TGCAGTGCTAAGACAGGGGGCGGAACGGGCACTGAAGCTTTCTTT; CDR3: CSAKTGGGTGTEAFF
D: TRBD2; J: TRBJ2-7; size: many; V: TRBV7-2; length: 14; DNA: TGTGCCAGCCAAGCTAGCGGGGGGCCCTACGAGCAGTACTTC; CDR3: CASQASGGPYEQYF
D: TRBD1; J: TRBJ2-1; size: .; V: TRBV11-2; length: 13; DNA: TGTGCCAGCAGCCCTGGACAGGCCGGCGAGCAGTTCTTC; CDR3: CASSPGQAGEQFF
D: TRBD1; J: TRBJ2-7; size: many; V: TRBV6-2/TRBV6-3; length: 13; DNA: TGTGCCAGCAGTCAGACAGGGGGCTACGAGCAGTACTTC; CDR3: CASSQTGGYEQYF
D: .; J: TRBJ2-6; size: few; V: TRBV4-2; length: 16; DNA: TGTGCCAGCAGACCGGGACAACTGGCTGGGACCAACGTCCTGACTTTC; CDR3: CASRPGQLAGTNVLTF
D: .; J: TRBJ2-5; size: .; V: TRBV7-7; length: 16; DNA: TGTGCTAGCAGTCCGGGACGGACAGCATCACGAGAGACCCAGTACTTC; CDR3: CASSPGRTASRETQYF